The T cell receptor (beta chain) described here comes from a study of T cells of healthy individuals. TCRdb re-analysed the 5' RACE reads in MiXCR, keeping a single row per CDR3 protein. Of 90,000 to 100,000 distinct CDR3 sequences detected, roughly 18% appear once; the ten largest clones hold roughly 6.2%. The CDR3 runs 14 residues. Germline V gives CDR1 MNHEY, CDR2 SMNVEV (reference sequence). The germline V and J ends were trimmed by 3 bases and 7 bases, with 13 bases remaining between them. The V gene is TRBV27, the J gene TRBJ2-1; perhaps TRBD1 as D (5 bases). The TCR comes from a human donor in good health. In nucleotides, the CDR3 is TGTGCCAGCAGTTTGGCAGGGTTCATGAATGAGCAGTTCTTC. It translates to CASSLAGFMNEQFF.